These T cell receptor beta chains were read from a single sample in a study of T cell responses to AZD1222 COVID-19 vaccine. Profiled with immunoSEQ multiplex PCR; TCRdb holds only in-frame clones, not every one. The sample consists of 50,000 to 60,000 clones, around 90% of them appearing once. The sequenced sample was peripheral blood, obtained on day 0 of AZD1222 vaccination. The receptors derive from an adult in good health. CDR3s include the opening cysteine and the closing phenylalanine or tryptophan. A D gene is named only where the DNA matches it firmly. Part of the rows lack a size; the others show once, few, many or a class for expanded clones.

size: few; V: TRBV19; D: TRBD1; J: TRBJ1-5; DNA: TGTGCCAGTAGTATTCCTGCTCAGGGGGATAGCAATCAGCCCCAGCATTTT; CDR3: CASSIPAQGDSNQPQHF
size: -; V: TRBV25-1; D: -; J: TRBJ1-1; DNA: TGTGCCAGCAGGAGGGGAGGGAACACTGAAGCTTTCTTT; CDR3: CASRRGGNTEAFF
size: -; V: TRBV3-1/TRBV3-2; D: -; J: TRBJ1-1; DNA: TGTGCCAGCAGCCCCCGCGAGGGGTCCGACACTGAAGCTTTCTTT; CDR3: CASSPREGSDTEAFF
size: few; V: TRBV3-1/TRBV3-2; D: -; J: TRBJ1-3; DNA: TGTGCCAGCAGCCAAGAAGGCAGAGGAAACACCATATATTTT; CDR3: CASSQEGRGNTIYF
size: once; V: TRBV19; D: -; J: TRBJ2-1; DNA: TGTGCCAGTAGTAATCTCCTAGCGAGGGGCAATGAGCAGTTCTTC; CDR3: CASSNLLARGNEQFF
size: -; V: TRBV29-1; D: -; J: TRBJ1-1; DNA: TGCAGCGCACAAAACCCCCGGGATAGGAGCACTGAAGCTTTCTTT; CDR3: CSAQNPRDRSTEAFF
size: -; V: TRBV18; D: TRBD2; J: TRBJ2-1; DNA: TGTGCCAGCTCACTAATAGCGGGAGGTGAGCAGTTCTTC; CDR3: CASSLIAGGEQFF
size: -; V: TRBV7-9; D: TRBD2; J: TRBJ2-3; DNA: TGTGCCAGCAGCACAACCTACGGGGGGACTAGCGGGATCGATACGCAGTATTTT; CDR3: CASSTTYGGTSGIDTQYF
size: -; V: TRBV11-2; D: -; J: TRBJ1-2; DNA: TGTGCCAGCAGCCCATTCCGGCTTGGCTATGGCTACACCTTC; CDR3: CASSPFRLGYGYTF
size: -; V: TRBV11-2; D: -; J: TRBJ1-1; DNA: TGTGCCAGCAGCCCCCAACAGGGAAACACTGAAGCTTTCTTT; CDR3: CASSPQQGNTEAFF
size: -; V: TRBV28; D: TRBD1; J: TRBJ1-2; DNA: TGTGCCAGCAGTAGACTTCGGACAGGGGGCGCCTATGGCTACACCTTC; CDR3: CASSRLRTGGAYGYTF
size: -; V: TRBV7-2; D: -; J: TRBJ2-7; DNA: TGTGCCAGCAGCTTAGGGGCCCCAGGGAGCTCCTACGAGCAGTACTTC; CDR3: CASSLGAPGSSYEQYF
size: -; V: TRBV7-8; D: -; J: TRBJ2-5; DNA: TGTGCCAGCAGCCTAACGCCGCTCGCGGAGACCCAGTACTTC; CDR3: CASSLTPLAETQYF
size: -; V: TRBV3-1/TRBV3-2; D: TRBD2; J: TRBJ2-7; DNA: TGTGCCAGCAGCCAAACTAGCGGGAACTACGAGCAGTACTTC; CDR3: CASSQTSGNYEQYF
size: -; V: TRBV5-5; D: -; J: TRBJ1-4; DNA: TGTGCCAGCAGCTTGTCACAGAATGAAAAACTGTTTTTT; CDR3: CASSLSQNEKLFF
size: once; V: TRBV30; D: -; J: TRBJ2-3; DNA: TGTGCCTGGAGTTCAGGGGTGGTAACAGATACGCAGTATTTT; CDR3: CAWSSGVVTDTQYF
size: -; V: TRBV19; D: -; J: TRBJ1-2; DNA: TGTGCCAGTCAATTCGGGAGGTCTAACTATGGCTACACCTTC; CDR3: CASQFGRSNYGYTF
size: -; V: TRBV7-8; D: TRBD1; J: TRBJ2-2; DNA: TGTGCCAGCAGACTTCGGACAGGGGGATATACCGGGGAGCTGTTTTTT; CDR3: CASRLRTGGYTGELFF
size: -; V: TRBV7-2; D: -; J: TRBJ2-1; DNA: TGTGCCAGCAGCTCACAGCGGTACAATGAGCAGTTCTTC; CDR3: CASSSQRYNEQFF
size: -; V: TRBV2; D: -; J: TRBJ1-2; DNA: TGTGCCAGCAGTGACACAGGGAAAGAGGGCTACACCTTC; CDR3: CASSDTGKEGYTF
size: -; V: TRBV7-2; D: -; J: TRBJ1-6; DNA: TGTGCCAGCAGTGAAGGGTCCTATAATTCACCCCTCCACTTT; CDR3: CASSEGSYNSPLHF
size: -; V: TRBV3-1/TRBV3-2; D: -; J: TRBJ1-4; DNA: TGTGCCAGCAGCCCCCCAGGACGCACCACCTTGCAGCGTGAAAAACTGTTTTTT; CDR3: CASSPPGRTTLQREKLFF
size: -; V: TRBV15; D: -; J: TRBJ2-5; DNA: TGTGCCACCAGCACCCGGAGGACGGCCATGGAGACCCAGTACTTC; CDR3: CATSTRRTAMETQYF
size: -; V: TRBV6-1; D: -; J: TRBJ1-6; DNA: TGTGCCAGCAGTGAATTGGGGCTTAGCTCCTATAATTCACCCCTCCACTTT; CDR3: CASSELGLSSYNSPLHF
size: -; V: TRBV4-3; D: TRBD2; J: TRBJ2-7; DNA: TGCGCCAGCAGCCGAGCGGACGGCGGGACTAGCGGGAGGGCCCGCCGCGTCGAGCAGTACTTC; CDR3: CASSRADGGTSGRARRVEQYF
size: -; V: TRBV4-2; D: TRBD1; J: TRBJ2-7; DNA: TGTGCCAGCAGCCAAGATCAAGGACAGGGCACCTACGAGCAGTACTTC; CDR3: CASSQDQGQGTYEQYF
size: medium-sized; V: TRBV14; D: -; J: TRBJ1-1; DNA: TGTGCCAGCAGCCAGGAGGTGAACACTGAAGCTTTCTTT; CDR3: CASSQEVNTEAFF
size: -; V: TRBV10-3; D: TRBD1; J: TRBJ2-5; DNA: TGTGCCATGCGGGCCGGGACAGAAGAGACCCAGTACTTC; CDR3: CAMRAGTEETQYF
size: -; V: TRBV5-4; D: TRBD2; J: TRBJ2-7; DNA: TGTGCCAGCAGCTCACCGGGACTAGCGGGACCCCCCGGAGACGAGCAGTACTTC; CDR3: CASSSPGLAGPPGDEQYF
size: -; V: TRBV10-3; D: TRBD2; J: TRBJ2-2; DNA: TGTGCCATCAGTACGGGACTAGCTATCGGGGAGCTGTTTTTT; CDR3: CAISTGLAIGELFF
size: -; V: TRBV11-2; D: TRBD2; J: TRBJ2-1; DNA: TGTGCCAGCAGATCATTGGGCAAAGCGGGAGGGCTCAATGAGCAGTTCTTC; CDR3: CASRSLGKAGGLNEQFF
size: -; V: TRBV19; D: -; J: TRBJ2-4; DNA: TGTGCCAGTAGTATACTAGATACCCGGGGGAACATTCAGTACTTC; CDR3: CASSILDTRGNIQYF
size: -; V: TRBV2; D: -; J: TRBJ2-7; DNA: TGTGCCAGCAGGATGGGGGTTGAGCAGTACTTC; CDR3: CASRMGVEQYF
size: -; V: TRBV11-3; D: TRBD2; J: TRBJ2-5; DNA: TGTGCCAGCAGCTCGCGGACTAGCGGAAAAGAGACCCAGTACTTC; CDR3: CASSSRTSGKETQYF
size: -; V: TRBV6-5; D: -; J: TRBJ2-5; DNA: TGTGCCAGCAGTTCCAGCGGAGGTCAAGAGACCCAGTACTTC; CDR3: CASSSSGGQETQYF
size: -; V: TRBV9; D: TRBD1; J: TRBJ2-7; DNA: TGTGCCAGCAGCGTAGCCGAGGGGGCCACCTACGAGCAGTACTTC; CDR3: CASSVAEGATYEQYF
size: -; V: TRBV3-1/TRBV3-2; D: TRBD2; J: TRBJ2-7; DNA: TGTGCCAGCAGCCAAGATATAGCGGGAGCCCGGGAGCAGTACTTC; CDR3: CASSQDIAGAREQYF
size: -; V: TRBV19; D: -; J: TRBJ2-1; DNA: TGTGCCAGTAGTATAGATGGGGAGGCTCAGATCCCTGACAATGAGCAGTTCTTC; CDR3: CASSIDGEAQIPDNEQFF
size: -; V: TRBV27; D: TRBD1; J: TRBJ2-2; DNA: TGTGCCGGCTGTCCCGGGACAGGGAACACCGGGGAGCTGTTTTTT; CDR3: CAGCPGTGNTGELFF
size: once; V: TRBV7-2; D: TRBD2; J: TRBJ2-7; DNA: TGTGCCAGCAGCCTAATCTCTAGCGGGAGGGGGGAGCAGTACTTC; CDR3: CASSLISSGRGEQYF
size: -; V: TRBV7-2; D: -; J: TRBJ1-5; DNA: TGTGCCAGCAGCGTAGGGTTGGGCAATCAGCCCCAGCATTTT; CDR3: CASSVGLGNQPQHF
size: -; V: TRBV19; D: TRBD2; J: TRBJ2-1; DNA: TGTGCCAGTAGCCCCCGAGCGGCGCGGGAGGATAGATACAATGAGCAGTTCTTC; CDR3: CASSPRAAREDRYNEQFF
size: once; V: TRBV5-1; D: TRBD1; J: TRBJ1-1; DNA: TGCGCCAGCAGCTTGGTGGGGATGGGGGGACAGATGAACACTGAAGCTTTCTTT; CDR3: CASSLVGMGGQMNTEAFF
size: once; V: TRBV7-2; D: TRBD1; J: TRBJ2-5; DNA: TGTGCCAGCAGCCCTGGGACAGGGGAAGAGACCCAGTACTTC; CDR3: CASSPGTGEETQYF
size: -; V: TRBV9; D: TRBD1; J: TRBJ1-2; DNA: TGTGCCAGCGTCGACAGGGCTTATGGCTACACCTTC; CDR3: CASVDRAYGYTF
size: -; V: TRBV2; D: -; J: TRBJ1-1; DNA: TGTGCCAGCAGCCGGGACAAATACACTGAAGCTTTCTTT; CDR3: CASSRDKYTEAFF
size: -; V: TRBV27; D: -; J: TRBJ2-2; DNA: TGTGCCAGCAGTCTACATAAAATCGGTGAGAACACCGGGGAGCTGTTTTTT; CDR3: CASSLHKIGENTGELFF
size: -; V: TRBV4-3; D: -; J: TRBJ2-2; DNA: TGCGCCAGCAGCCAAGATGTCCTGCGGGAGCTGTTTTTT; CDR3: CASSQDVLRELFF
size: -; V: TRBV6-1; D: -; J: TRBJ1-1; DNA: TGTGCCAGCAGTGAGAGGAACACTGAAGCTTTCTTT; CDR3: CASSERNTEAFF
size: -; V: TRBV18; D: -; J: TRBJ2-5; DNA: TGTGCCAGCTCCGGAGGTCTCCAAGAGACCCAGTACTTC; CDR3: CASSGGLQETQYF
size: -; V: TRBV4-3; D: -; J: TRBJ2-7; DNA: TGCGCCAGCAGCCAAGATCGGAGGTACGAGCAGTACTTC; CDR3: CASSQDRRYEQYF
size: -; V: TRBV10-3; D: -; J: TRBJ2-7; DNA: TGTGCCATCAGTGGAGGGAGTGACGAGCAGTACTTC; CDR3: CAISGGSDEQYF
size: -; V: TRBV2; D: TRBD1; J: TRBJ1-2; DNA: TGTGCCAGCATCCGGGACAGGGGAGATGGCTACACCTTC; CDR3: CASIRDRGDGYTF